This T cell receptor (beta chain) stems from a study of Graves' ophthalmopathy and Graves' hyperthyroidism. The diagnostic workup employed clinical symptoms, serum thyroxine, TRAb, thyroid ultrasound and orbital computed tomography. CDR3 length equals 14 residues. V lost 4 bases to trimming and J lost 8 bases; unmatched junction nucleotides: 3. Germline lookup yields CDR1 SNHLY and CDR2 FYNNEI. RNA transcripts served as template for amplifying TCR beta CDR3 sequences. Amplification began with first-round RT-PCR using HTBI primers, then second-round multiplex PCR was performed. One entry per CDR3 protein, called by TCRdb with MiXCR from the multiplex PCR reads. The sample gives approximately 540,000 distinct CDR3 sequences, about 40% of which show up once; 3.5% to 5% is in the top ten.

Sequenced: peripheral blood or thyroid tissue (not recorded which). The chain is built from TRBV2 and TRBJ1-4; 11 bases line up with TRBD1. The origin of this receptor is an adult man with Graves' hyperthyroidism. CDR3 amino acids: CASSGGQGVEKLFF. As DNA, the CDR3 is TGTGCCAGCAGTGGGGGACAGGGGGTCGAAAAACTGTTTTTT.